The 29 T cell receptor beta chains below all came from one sample that was sequenced in a study of blood T cells in healthy people across ages. Sample-barcoded 5' priming and a J-beta primer mix drove a second PCR of roughly 7 to 11 cycles. Via MiXCR, TCRdb re-called the 5' RACE reads, giving one row per CDR3 protein. The table shows over 1,300,000 distinct CDR3 sequences, with around 59% occurring only once. Sequenced material: blood. The receptors were sampled from a man aged 18 to 29 in good health.

This chain connects TRBV20-1 to TRBJ2-7; possible D gene TRBD2, 6 bases. The ends were cut back, 5 bases at V and 1 base at J, with 12 bases in the middle. Germline V gives CDR1 DFQATT, CDR2 SNEGSKA (reference sequence). The CDR3 is 13 amino acids. For the CDR3, the DNA is TGCAGTGCTCCGGAGGGCATGTCCTACGAGCAGTACTTC. This gives the protein CSAPEGMSYEQYF.

This chain joins TRBV5-4 and TRBJ1-3; the D gene is possibly TRBD1 (6 bases). CDR3 size: 15 residues. Germline CDR1 SGHNT, CDR2 YYREEE (reference sequence). Deletions cut 3 bases from V and 4 bases from J, with 14 bases between. The CDR3 nucleotides read TGTGCCAGCAGCTCGTATCCAGGGGTGGGAAACACCATATATTTT. Translation: CASSSYPGVGNTIYF. The whole variable domain, remainder taken from reference TRBV5-4 and TRBJ1-3, is ETGVTQSPTHLIKTRGQQVTLRCSSQSGHNTVSWYQQALGQGPQFIFQYYREEENGRGNFPPRFSGLQFPNYSSELNVNALELDDSALYLCASSSYPGVGNTIYFGEGSWLTVV.

There are a few counts of this clonotype. At one end, the junction sequence differs from germline, possibly due to a read error. This rearrangement joins TRBV29-1 to TRBJ2-3; 8 nucleotides match TRBD2. The CDR3 is 14 amino acids. Germline V CDR1 and CDR2: SQVTM, ANQGSEA. As DNA, the CDR3 is TGCAGCGTTGATTCATTAGCGGGGCCAGACACGCAGTATTTT. Its protein product is CSVDSLAGPDTQYF.

The chain couples TRBV29-1 to TRBJ1-1; a weak D match, TRBD1 (5 bases). This CDR3 contains 13 residues. CDR1 is SQVTM, CDR2 ANQGSEA, per germline. Trimming left V 5 bases short and J 13 bases short, with 23 bases between. The CDR3 nucleotides read TGCAGCGTTTCCCGGCGCCAGGGCCCTACGGTTTTCTTT. The encoded protein is CSVSRRQGPTVFF.

This chain uses TRBV20-1 with TRBJ1-5, with 9 bases that match TRBD1. Germline values: CDR1 DFQATT, CDR2 SNEGSKA (reference sequence). V shed 4 bases, J shed 3 bases, and the junction held 7 bases outside the gene matches. The CDR3 loop spans 15 amino acids. The CDR3 spells CSATPGTGYNQPQHF. The CDR3 bases are TGCAGTGCTACCCCCGGGACAGGGTACAATCAGCCCCAGCATTTT.

This chain connects TRBV12-3 or TRBV12-4 to TRBJ2-5; D unresolved. The CDR3 is 15 residues long. Trimming left V 3 bases short and J 2 bases short, with 13 bases between. CDR3 in DNA: TGTGCCAGCAGTTTTAGTGGGCTCTCACAAGAGACCCAGTACTTC. Its translation is CASSFSGLSQETQYF.

The sample holds a few counts of this clonotype. DNA of the CDR3: TGTGCCAGCAGCCAGGTGGCCCCCAATGAGCAGTTCTTC. It codes for CASSQVAPNEQFF. The chain has TRBV4-2 and TRBJ2-1, with D unresolved. With 3 bases removed from V and 6 bases from J, the gap between germline ends came to 9 bases. The CDR3 sequence is 13 residues long. CDR1 is LGHNA, CDR2 YNFKEQ, per germline.

The chain employs TRBV12-3 or TRBV12-4 and TRBJ1-3; weak D call: TRBD1 (6 bases). V lost 7 bases, J lost 4 bases, and 17 bases lay in between. The CDR3 has 15 residues. In DNA form, the CDR3 reads TGTGCCAGCACCAACTGGGGGGCAGGAGGAAACACCATATATTTT. This translates into CASTNWGAGGNTIYF.

This clonotype is a singleton in its sample. The rearrangement uses TRBV12-3 or TRBV12-4 and TRBJ2-2, with TRBD2 matching 8 bases. This CDR3 spans 16 amino acids. Trimming at V came to 3 bases and at J to 3 bases, leaving 6 bases not matched to a gene. The DNA for the CDR3 is TGTGCCAGCAGTTTCAGAAGCGGGAGTGACACCGGGGAGCTGTTTTTT. Protein product: CASSFRSGSDTGELFF.

Only one count was recorded for this clonotype. The chain uses TRBV7-2 and TRBJ1-1, with TRBD1 matching 7 bases. The germline gives CDR1 SGHTA, CDR2 FQGNSA. With V trimmed by 1 base and J by 6 bases, 11 bases remained unmatched. The CDR3 has 16 amino acids. This CDR3 reads CASSLDGDSSRAEAFF. CDR3 coding DNA: TGTGCCAGCAGCTTAGATGGGGACAGCTCCCGGGCTGAAGCTTTCTTT.

This clonotype was seen only once. An end of the junction differs from the germline gene, which may be a read error. For the CDR3, the DNA is TGCAGTGCTAGGGGGGACTACGAGCGGTACTTC. Translation: CSARGDYERYF. V and J are TRBV20-1 and TRBJ2-7; 7 bases align to TRBD2. Germline loops: CDR1 DFQATT, CDR2 SNEGSKA (reference sequence). This CDR3 contains 11 residues.

The sample holds a few counts of this clonotype. The genes are TRBV12-3 or TRBV12-4 and TRBJ1-2; D ambiguous. CDR3 length: 13 residues. V was pared by 8 bases and J by 8 bases, with 18 bases between. Here the CDR3 reads CASHSRGSRGYTF. The CDR3 DNA reads TGTGCCAGCCATTCACGGGGATCGAGAGGCTACACCTTC.

This clonotype was observed a handful of times. The chain has TRBV4-1 and TRBJ2-1, with D perhaps matching TRBD1 (5 bases). Trimming took 0 bases from V and 7 from J, leaving 16 bases between them. Germline V gene data show CDR1 as MGHRA and CDR2 as YSYEKL. The CDR3 length is 16 residues. The DNA for the CDR3 is TGCGCCAGCAGCCAAGAGGGGCTTAAAGTCGAGAATGAGCAGTTCTTC. Its translation: CASSQEGLKVENEQFF.

This chain connects TRBV6-2 or TRBV6-3 to TRBJ1-1; TRBD1 agrees at 10 bases. Trimming took 4 bases from V and 5 from J; bases not matched to a gene: 7. Germline V gene data show CDR1 as MNHEY and CDR2 as SVGEGT. There are 15 residues in the CDR3. This chain's CDR3 is CASSSTGGYGTEAFF. The DNA for the CDR3 is TGTGCCAGCAGTTCGACAGGGGGCTATGGGACTGAAGCTTTCTTT.

This clonotype was counted a few times. V and J are TRBV27 and TRBJ1-6; no clear D. Germline V CDR1 and CDR2: MNHEY, SMNVEV (reference sequence). The CDR3 runs 18 residues. V shed 2 bases and J shed 0 bases, with 14 bases lying between them. DNA for the CDR3: TGTGCCAGCAGTTTAGGTTCGGGAATCAGCTCCTATAATTCACCCCTCCACTTT. Amino acids: CASSLGSGISSYNSPLHF.

The chain links TRBV29-1 to TRBJ1-1; TRBD1 aligns across 7 bases. V dropped 1 base and J dropped 4; count of bases not matched to a gene: 3. The CDR3 has 13 amino acids. Germline V CDR1 and CDR2: SQVTM, ANQGSEA. The CDR3 DNA sequence: TGCAGCGTTGAAGTAGGGACAGTCACTGAAGCTTTCTTT. Protein product: CSVEVGTVTEAFF.

The rearrangement joins TRBV10-3 to TRBJ2-1, with 9 positions matching TRBD2. This CDR3 spans 17 amino acids. Unmatched junction bases numbered 8, after V lost 5 bases and J lost 0 bases. CDR1 and CDR2 from the germline V gene are ENHRY and SYGVKD. The CDR3 bases are TGTGCCATCAGTCTTTCTAGCGGGAAACCCTCCTACAATGAGCAGTTCTTC. Translating gives CAISLSSGKPSYNEQFF.

V gene TRBV29-1 combines with J gene TRBJ1-2, with D possibly being TRBD1 (6 bases). The V gene's germline CDR1 is SQVTM and CDR2 ANQGSEA. This CDR3 comprises 14 residues. The V and J ends lost 7 bases and 8 bases respectively, with 23 bases between them. The chain's CDR3 is CSATTGGRGGGYTF. CDR3 sequence (DNA): TGCAGCGCCACGACGGGGGGCAGGGGAGGAGGCTACACCTTC.

The chain joins TRBV10-3 to TRBJ2-3, with no clear D. Germline values: CDR1 ENHRY, CDR2 SYGVKD. The V and J ends lost 2 bases and 7 bases respectively, with 19 bases between them. There are 16 residues in the CDR3. The CDR3 here is CAISEGLDEEWNTQYF. CDR3 in DNA: TGTGCCATCAGTGAGGGCCTAGACGAAGAGTGGAATACGCAGTATTTT.

V usage is TRBV7-9 and J usage is TRBJ2-6, with D perhaps assigned TRBD1 or TRBD2 (6 bases each). The length of the CDR3 is 15 residues. V gave up 11 bases and J gave up 4 bases, with 18 bases separating them. Germline CDR1 reads SEHNR; CDR2 reads FQNEAQ (reference sequence). The CDR3, as DNA: TGTGCCTCCCGTCCGGACAGCGGGGGGGCCAACGTCCTGACTTTC. As protein: CASRPDSGGANVLTF.

This clonotype has more than one count but fewer than ten. V is TRBV6-2 or TRBV6-3 and J is TRBJ2-1, with 10 positions matching TRBD2. V dropped 6 bases and J dropped 9; count of bases not matched to a gene: 11. Germline V gene data show CDR1 as MNHEY and CDR2 as SVGEGT. CDR3 size: 15 residues. The CDR3: CASSTKREGLFEQFF. The CDR3 nucleotides are TGTGCCAGCAGCACAAAGCGGGAGGGCCTTTTTGAGCAGTTCTTC.

The chain joins TRBV20-1 to TRBJ2-6; no clear D gene. The V end lost 3 bases, the J end lost 0 bases, and 6 bases lay between the germline ends. Germline V gene data show CDR1 as DFQATT and CDR2 as SNEGSKA (reference sequence). This CDR3 is 14 amino acids long. The CDR3 region is CSASSDSGANVLTF. CDR3 in DNA: TGCAGTGCTAGTTCGGACTCTGGGGCCAACGTCCTGACTTTC.

This chain links TRBV6-8 with TRBJ2-1; no reliable D call. The DNA end favors TRBJ2-7, so the J call may be wrong. The CDR3 consists of 14 residues. Germline values: CDR1 MNHGY, CDR2 SAAAGT. Here the CDR3 reads CASRSQSSYNEQYF. Here the CDR3 DNA reads TGTGCCAGCAGGTCACAGAGCTCCTACAATGAGCAGTACTTC.

The gene calls are TRBV7-9 and TRBJ2-3; D gene uncertain. Trimming removed 7 bases at V and 4 bases at J, with 9 bases between. This CDR3 is built from 12 residues. Germline-derived CDR1 and CDR2 are SEHNR and FQNEAQ (reference sequence). CDR3 bases: TGTGCCAGCACCCCCCTTGCAGATACGCAGTATTTT. Amino acids: CASTPLADTQYF.

V and J are TRBV7-9 and TRBJ1-5; a possible D gene is TRBD1 (5 bases). With 11 bases removed from V and 5 bases from J, the gap between germline ends came to 10 bases. Germline values: CDR1 SEHNR, CDR2 FQNEAQ (reference sequence). The CDR3 loop spans 11 amino acids. The CDR3 nucleotides read TGTGCCGGGGGGGATTATCAGCCCCAGCATTTT. Its translation is CAGGDYQPQHF.

The chain has TRBV29-1 and TRBJ1-2, with D unclear. The V gene lost 3 bases and the J gene lost 4 bases, with 9 bases spanning the gap. Germline lookup yields CDR1 SQVTM and CDR2 ANQGSEA. This CDR3 comprises 12 residues. CDR3 residues: CSVDRAAYGYTF. In nucleotides, the CDR3 is TGCAGCGTTGATCGGGCGGCCTATGGCTACACCTTC.

The rearrangement uses TRBV12-3 or TRBV12-4 and TRBJ1-6; 8 nucleotides align to TRBD1. The junction had 7 bases not matched to a gene; V was cut back by 5 bases and J by 7 bases. This CDR3 comprises 15 residues. The CDR3 spells CASSRDRRDNSPLHF. In DNA, the CDR3 is TGTGCCAGCAGTCGGGACAGGCGAGACAATTCACCCCTCCACTTT.

The table lists this clonotype with a few counts. This chain uses TRBV7-9 with TRBJ2-7; D call uncertain. The CDR3 loop spans 14 amino acids. The V end lost 2 bases, the J end lost 2 bases, and 10 bases lay between the germline ends. Germline CDR1 and CDR2: SEHNR and FQNEAQ (reference sequence). CDR3 loop: CASSLTATAYEQYF. The CDR3 DNA reads TGTGCCAGCAGCTTAACAGCTACCGCCTACGAGCAGTACTTC.

This clonotype has a handful of counts. The chain is built from TRBV27 and TRBJ2-7; possible D gene TRBD2, 6 bases. The CDR3 is made up of 16 amino acids. Germline V gene sequence: CDR1 MNHEY, CDR2 SMNVEV (reference sequence). V was shortened by 2 bases and J by 6 bases, with 20 bases between the two germline ends. CDR3 bases: TGTGCCAGCAGTTTAGATCCGGGGCAGGGAGGAGGCGAGCAGTACTTC. This encodes CASSLDPGQGGGEQYF.